What follows describes a single TCR beta chain. A single count supports this clone. What this receptor recognizes is not known. No base quality values were provided; no much bigger clone lies one nucleotide off. TCRbeta CDR3 regions were amplified from genomic DNA using the immunoSEQ Assay, a bias-controlled multiplex PCR. The paper's processing steps were these. The number of nucleated cells in each sample was estimated from the amplification of reference gene primers within the assay. To quantify the absolute abundance of each unique TCRbeta CDR3 rearrangement, sequence reads were collapsed and filtered. Productive Simpson clonality was computed per sample as the square root of Simpson's diversity index over productive rearrangements. The immuneACCESS repertoire file appears here via TCRdb, limited to in-frame rearrangements. These files lack a portion of the clones; in checked studies, under half of the deficit traces to unresolved V genes, and the cause of the others is not known. V and J calls and clone size are given by that table; D and trimming were obtained from the DNA. This sample is represented by more than 110,000 clones; almost 85% of them were singletons. Jointly, the top ten make up 4.5% to 6% of the sample.

Participants in the prospective study were enrolled through a virtual design, were aged about 18 to 100 years, and lived in roughly 24 United States geographic areas. Cohort assignment in the prospective study relied on participant-reported clinical history from a screening survey and a study questionnaire. Each participant in the prospective study had whole blood, serum and a nasopharyngeal or oropharyngeal swab collected by mobile phlebotomists. Prospective study participants could optionally give additional blood draws and questionnaires over an approximately two-month period. Before DNA extraction, prospective study blood samples were shipped either frozen or at room temperature. This sample was taken from a study of blood T cell repertoires in COVID-19 (dated by TCRdb to about 2020). General notes on the study: The collaborator samples originated in the United States, Italy and Spain and spanned the acute and convalescent phases of COVID-19. The material from the prospective study consisted of cDNA or gDNA derived from T cells, B-cell-depleted T cells, or PBMCs. Subjects who had been exposed to COVID-19, were actively infected with it, or had recovered from it provided the deeply sampled blood TCRbeta repertoires that made up the dataset. The repertoires were released in a freely available public database intended as a resource for research on the immune response to SARS-CoV-2. Samples were obtained from the ongoing ImmuneRACE study (first 160 participants) and from about 1,300 subjects provided by 6 global collaborators. Sample metadata almost always included a de-identified subject ID, COVID-19 status, age in years and sex. Where available, HLA class I and class II types were obtained from metadata supplied by the sample provider rather than from assay-based typing.

Germline trimming: 5 bases from V, 6 bases from J; junction bases outside gene matches: 11. From a lookup of the germline V gene, CDR1 and CDR2 are SQVTM and ANQGSEA. The CDR3 covers 16 residues, taking in both the cysteine and the phenylalanine. Kept here is only the CDR3 DNA, which spans 48 bases and is read in frame from base 1. Overall results and qualifications from the work: How much clinical and demographic metadata was included differed by source and by participant, and the metadata was provided uncurated.

Recombination joined TRBV29-1 with TRBJ2-2, and 11 bases in between align with TRBD2. The receptor comes from a man aged 35-49 years with acute COVID-19. The sample was PBMCs or T cells enriched from blood (not recorded which). The sequenced DNA: TGCAGCGTTCGCGGACTAGCGGGTACCGGGCCCGGGGAGCTGTTTTTT. This translates into CSVRGLAGTGPGELFF.